This TCR beta chain was sequenced in a study of cytomegalovirus exposure and HLA in healthy donors (dated by TCRdb to the late 2010s). With regard to the full study: According to an earlier analysis of 587 of the donors, 150 million to 200 million T cells yielded 100 million or so unique TCR beta sequences and about 300 Gb of sequence data. To predict cytomegalovirus infection status, the study brought together high-throughput TCR immunosequencing, statistical association of individual TCRs with disease status, and machine learning. Alongside the repertoire data, information on donor age, sex, ethnicity and CMV serostatus was compiled. Typing coverage differed by locus: A, B, C, DRB1 and DQB1 were typed in about 629-640 donors, DQA1 in about 500, DPA1 in around 610, and DPB1 in around 440. Among the roughly 390 genotyped donors, about 83% belonged to the genetic ancestry cluster associated with self-reported Caucasian donors. A separate validation cohort of 100 to 150 different subjects was used in addition to the approximately 700-subject first cohort. On average, 235,054 unique TCR beta nucleotide sequences were sequenced per donor among about 400 genotyped donors of the cohort, with around 19% of those sequences being non-productive. To decide whether each TCR beta V gene segment behaved as functional or pseudogenic, an earlier analysis of some 570 of the donors relied on high-throughput TCR beta sequencing. HLA typing included class I and class II loci at four-digit resolution. Because of strong linkage in the cohort, 4 to 6 DR-DQ haplotypes were treated as single units for association and clustering. About 330 gigabases of sequencing data and around 80 million unique TCR sequences made up an early release that covered approximately 620 HLA-typed donors. Every repertoire in the discovery cohort had been generated on one and the same sequencing platform. To study patterns of TCR occurrence, a later analysis re-analyzed previously published TCR beta repertoires from 650 to 750 donors and added high-resolution HLA genotyping. The study used immunosequencing to profile the T cell repertoires of more than 650 subjects and linked those repertoires to cytomegalovirus serostatus. The later analysis used no new phenotypic data to find candidate immune exposures, relying instead on TCR beta sequences and their occurrence across donors. The study was designed to test whether signatures of past pathogen exposure could be identified by cataloging public T cell receptors. Genome-wide SNP genotypes for about 65% of the 666 donors were used in a later genetic analysis, which treated that subset as a discovery cohort.

Library method: the immunoSEQ multiplex PCR assay. A mixture of 60 forward primers for TCR Vbeta segments and 13 reverse primers for TCR Jbeta segments was used in the multiplex PCR. The CDR3 region of rearranged TCR beta genes was amplified from genomic DNA with a multiplex PCR assay. On the Illumina HiSeq System, the amplified TCR beta libraries were sequenced as 87-base-pair reads. Per the authors' processing: In a later analysis, tens of millions of unique TCR beta chains were counted across the approximately 670 repertoires, and around 10 million of these chains were shared by at least two donors. Raw reads were error-corrected and collapsed into unique sequences by a nearest-neighbor algorithm in which closely related sequences were merged to remove PCR and sequencing errors. V, D and J gene segments were assigned by aligning CDR3 sequences to IMGT reference sequences. Each retained sequence needed at least a six-nucleotide match to both a V gene segment and a J gene segment. Rearrangements were called productive when the CDR3 lacked stop codons and stayed in frame with V and J; all others were non-productive. Following IMGT convention, CDR3 was defined as the stretch from the second conserved V-encoded cysteine up to the conserved J-encoded phenylalanine. The earlier analysis of some 600 of the donors excluded sequences that lacked an unambiguous match to a single V gene segment. An earlier analysis of some 610 of the donors called V segments functional above 56.7% productive rearrangements and segregating when the between-donor standard deviation exceeded 5%. A statistical classification framework was developed to diagnose cytomegalovirus status using the catalog of TCR beta chain sequences. In a later analysis, V and J genes were assigned by comparing TCR nucleotide sequences against IMGT/GENE-DB human TR gene sequences. The TCRdist pipeline was used in a later analysis to assign CDR3 sequences and most-parsimonious VDJ recombination scenarios. In a later analysis, each TCR beta chain was defined by its CDR3 amino acid sequence together with its V-gene family, and reads lacking a unique V-gene family were excluded. As a way to deal with suspected cross-contamination and a sequencing artifact, a later analysis dropped 450 to 700 nucleotide sequences that were highly shared and had low generation probability. A later analysis calculated a clonal expansion index for each public chain from normalized within-repertoire ranks of inferred template counts. Generation probabilities in a later analysis came from a VDJ recombination model fitted to out-of-frame rearrangements, and those results were checked against IGoR. In a later analysis, TCR-TCR, TCR-HLA and TCR-CMV co-occurrence was scored with hypergeometric tests, and a repertoire-size bias correction was applied to TCR pairs. A later analysis estimated false discovery rates by permuting HLA or CMV assignments 20 times. In a later analysis, co-occurring TCRs were grouped with DBSCAN, and TCRdist sequence similarity was added when clustering was performed within HLA-allele-positive subsets. Co-occurrence clustering excluded repertoires with fewer than 30,000 or more than 120,000 public chains, plus five with anomalous nucleotide sharing. TCRdb limited this immuneACCESS table to in-frame rearrangements with V and J called. A share of clones is missing; checked studies link under half to unresolved V genes, and the rest is unexplained. The V and J calls and clone size are taken from that table; D and trimming were inferred from the DNA. This sample has approximately 160,000 clones in its table, and approximately 73% of those were observed once. The ten largest clones capture approximately 1.5% of the sample.

CDR1 MNHEY and CDR2 SMNVEV are derived from the germline V gene (reference sequence). V and J are trimmed by 5 bases and 0 bases, and the gene matches miss 10 bases of the junction. Measured from the cysteine to the phenylalanine, the CDR3 is 17 residues long. Only the CDR3 part of the read is kept: 51 bases, read in frame from the first base. Overall study outcomes, separate from this receptor: A further reported finding was that TCR beta sequences accurately predicted the HLA-A and HLA-B alleles for most subjects in the first cohort. Because HLA typing was unavailable for some donors at each locus, only the typed subset was used in association tests. The earlier analysis of approximately 590 of the donors excluded around 17 rarely observed V segments, including chromosome 9 orphons, because counts were too low. Correlated functional status among segregating V segments might reflect linkage disequilibrium, but an unknown experimental factor could not be ruled out. In an earlier analysis of 450 to 750 of the donors, most TCR beta V segments appeared in productive rearrangements about 87% or about 30% of the time, broadly matching IMGT annotations. The sequencing pipeline was judged likely to have produced a cluster of highly shared sequence variants as a technical artifact. In a later analysis, the rate of TCR association differed among HLA loci, with DRB1 alleles having the most associated TCRs and HLA-C alleles having the fewest. A later genetic analysis reported fewer N-insertions in productive TCRs among donors in an Asian-associated ancestry cluster than the roughly 720-donor mean. Most TCR sequences were observed very rarely across donors, whereas some public TCRs were present in many individuals. In a later genetic analysis, a missense DCLRE1C variant was associated with V-gene and J-gene trimming of TCR beta chains, and the association was replicated in an independent cohort. The 87-base-pair reads could not distinguish some IMGT-functional V segments, including TRBV6-2 and TRBV6-3, so those segments were excluded. When HLA alleles, especially DR and DQ, strongly co-occurred, TCR associations were difficult to assign to individual alleles. In both the original and validation cohorts, the classifier was reported to diagnose cytomegalovirus status with high specificity and sensitivity. According to a later analysis, parvovirus B19, influenza, CMV and Epstein-Barr virus appeared linked to several top co-occurrence clusters. Roughly uniform sequencing depth across donors was assumed in presence/absence analyses, although this assumption may not hold. The study listed 150 to 200 TCR beta chains as associated with cytomegalovirus. In vitro tests confirmed that a few of the cytomegalovirus-associated TCR beta chains recognize cytomegalovirus antigens. A later analysis found that most CMV-associated TCR beta chains appeared HLA-restricted, with HLA associations seemingly driven largely by CMV exposure. Immune exposure information for the cohort was limited to CMV serostatus. The authors suggested that the approach could potentially be generalized to other disease states and immunological phenotypes. In a later analysis, 16,951 TCR beta sequences were associated with specific HLA alleles at a false discovery rate of 0.05. In a later analysis, HLA-associated TCR beta chains were found to be more clonally expanded and to have lower generation probabilities than equally common non-associated chains. This cohort had only TCR beta chains sequenced, and the lack of alpha or paired-chain data limited which features could be detected.

Concerning this clone itself: There is no known antigen for this receptor. Base quality data are lacking; no much larger clone is found one base away.

The cohort was made up of around 720 healthy bone marrow donors. Cohort members were all nominally healthy when sampled, although unrecorded immune exposures were likely present. The donor tested CMV seronegative, placing the donor among the 352 seronegative members of the cohort. A peripheral blood sample was collected from each donor, and TCR beta sequencing was performed on peripheral blood mononuclear cells. Genomic DNA was extracted from the blood cell samples with the Qiagen DNeasy Blood Extraction Kit. The TCR sequence derives from a man aged 50 or older in good health and CMV-seronegative. The chain is encoded by TRBV27 joined to TRBJ1-5, with 7 bases aligning to TRBD1. Input material: PBMCs. The base sequence is TGTGCCAGCAGTCCCCGGGACAGTACCTATAGCAATCAGCCCCAGCATTTT. Its amino acids are CASSPRDSTYSNQPQHF.